This TCR beta chain derives from a study of OX40 agonist ivuxolimab in advanced cancers. For the study at large: Patients took ivuxolimab, an agonistic anti-OX40 (CD134) antibody. There were three patients with partial responses, one having hepatocellular carcinoma and two cutaneous melanoma. Regarding the study as a whole: Normalized T-cell clonal expansion was also low in a subset of nonresponders. CD8+ T cells averaged more expanded clones than CD4+.

As concerns this clone: The antigen is undetermined.

The CDR3 totals 17 residues. Germline CDR1 MNHEY, CDR2 SMNVEV (reference sequence). Trimming left V 3 bases short and J 5 bases short, with 20 bases between. The protocol was immunoSEQ multiplex PCR, while the TCRdb copy is restricted to in-frame clones and leaves out a portion. The sample shows fewer than 80,000 clones, 75% to 90% of them seen only once. The sequencing used CD4+ or CD8+ T cells sorted from blood, collected in a trial of the OX40 agonist ivuxolimab. The receptor was derived from an adult with an advanced solid tumor such as melanoma, head and neck, liver or kidney cancer. This sequence joins TRBV27 and TRBJ2-1; possible D gene TRBD1, 6 bases. The CDR3 region has the DNA TGTGCCAGCAGTTTCAAAGGACCACAGGGATTAAACAATGAGCAGTTCTTC. Protein: CASSFKGPQGLNNEQFF.